This entry is about one T cell receptor (beta chain). Its antigen is not known. The sample is drawn from a study of cytotoxic CD8 clonotypes in ibrutinib-treated CLL. Study context: Response sampling came at median approximately a year of treatment, ranging 6 to 36 months.

Study outcomes and limitations: Researchers report that baseline clonality outpaced age-matched healthy donors and tracked circulating CD8+ T-cell counts. An increase in clonality occurred at ibrutinib response, followed by a return toward baseline at progression. Different sampling times were used for sustained-remission and progressing patients.

Sequencing used immunoSEQ multiplex PCR; TCRdb keeps in-frame clones, though not all of them. Found here are roughly 180,000 clones, about 80% of them singletons; the top ten hold roughly 4.5%. This CDR3 is 15 amino acids long. Germline V gene sequence: CDR1 MNHNY, CDR2 SVGAGI (reference sequence). The trim removed 5 bases at V and 5 bases at J, leaving 4 bases unmatched. This receptor was taken from a human donor with chronic lymphocytic leukemia. The chain recombines TRBV6-6 with TRBJ2-5; 14 bases match TRBD2. Sequencing used PBMCs, obtained after 24 months of ibrutinib treatment. The CDR3 DNA reads TGTGCCAGCAGTGGCGGACTAGCGGGAGGTGAGACCCAGTACTTC. It translates to CASSGGLAGGETQYF.